The rows below give T cell receptor beta chains drawn from one sample of a study of CD8 T cells in Susac syndrome. TCRdb called the immunoSEQ multiplex PCR reads again in MiXCR, with one record for every CDR3 protein. The sample lists some 300,000 distinct CDR3 sequences, approximately 85% occurring once. Sequencing used CD8+ T cells from PBMCs. The receptor source for this set is a human donor with multiple sclerosis. The CDR3 runs from the conserved cysteine through the conserved F or W. The D gene is left open where the match is weak. Clone size is stated in some rows and not others, as once, few, many or a class when expanded.

D gene: .; clone size: .; V gene: TRBV30; J gene: TRBJ1-1; CDR3 protein: CAWSAGRGSEAFF; CDR3 DNA: TGTGCCTGGAGTGCCGGGAGGGGGAGTGAAGCTTTCTTT
D gene: TRBD2; clone size: .; V gene: TRBV5-4; J gene: TRBJ2-7; CDR3 protein: CASSGGLAAPYEQYF; CDR3 DNA: TGTGCCAGCAGCGGGGGACTAGCGGCGCCCTACGAGCAGTACTTC
D gene: TRBD2; clone size: .; V gene: TRBV4-2; J gene: TRBJ2-5; CDR3 protein: CASSQAGLAVETQYF; CDR3 DNA: TGTGCCAGCAGCCAGGCCGGACTAGCTGTCGAGACCCAGTACTTC
D gene: TRBD1; clone size: .; V gene: TRBV10-3; J gene: TRBJ2-1; CDR3 protein: CAISDPDRGGNEQFF; CDR3 DNA: TGTGCCATCAGTGACCCGGACAGGGGTGGCAATGAGCAGTTCTTC
D gene: .; clone size: .; V gene: TRBV19; J gene: TRBJ2-1; CDR3 protein: CASSIRDSGGNEQFF; CDR3 DNA: TGTGCCAGTAGTATTAGGGACTCCGGGGGCAATGAGCAGTTCTTC
D gene: .; clone size: .; V gene: TRBV29-1; J gene: TRBJ1-3; CDR3 protein: CSVAQGRDSGNTIYF; CDR3 DNA: TGCAGCGTTGCCCAGGGTCGGGACTCTGGAAACACCATATATTTT
D gene: TRBD1; clone size: .; V gene: TRBV29-1; J gene: TRBJ2-4; CDR3 protein: CSVSGTGGDSRNIQYF; CDR3 DNA: TGCAGCGTTTCCGGGACAGGGGGTGATTCGCGAAACATTCAGTACTTC
D gene: .; clone size: .; V gene: TRBV10-2; J gene: TRBJ1-5; CDR3 protein: CASNPTGGVEPQHF; CDR3 DNA: TGCGCCAGCAACCCTACGGGTGGTGTCGAGCCCCAGCATTTT
D gene: TRBD2; clone size: few; V gene: TRBV9; J gene: TRBJ2-7; CDR3 protein: CASSYSASAGGLDEQYF; CDR3 DNA: TGTGCCAGCAGCTACAGCGCATCAGCGGGAGGGTTGGACGAGCAGTACTTC
D gene: .; clone size: .; V gene: TRBV5-5; J gene: TRBJ2-3; CDR3 protein: CASSLFGENTDTQYF; CDR3 DNA: TGTGCCAGCAGCTTGTTTGGGGAAAACACAGATACGCAGTATTTT
D gene: .; clone size: once; V gene: TRBV13; J gene: TRBJ2-4; CDR3 protein: CASSWRTENIQYF; CDR3 DNA: TGTGCCAGCAGCTGGAGGACAGAAAACATTCAGTACTTC
D gene: .; clone size: few; V gene: TRBV15; J gene: TRBJ2-7; CDR3 protein: CATSRASDSGFYEQYF; CDR3 DNA: TGTGCCACCAGCAGAGCATCGGACAGCGGTTTCTACGAGCAGTACTTC
D gene: .; clone size: once; V gene: TRBV27; J gene: TRBJ2-1; CDR3 protein: CASSLVAVPYNEQFF; CDR3 DNA: TGTGCCAGCAGTTTAGTAGCAGTGCCCTACAATGAGCAGTTCTTC
D gene: TRBD2; clone size: .; V gene: TRBV11-2; J gene: TRBJ2-1; CDR3 protein: CASSQLAGTYNEQFF; CDR3 DNA: TGTGCCAGCAGCCAACTAGCGGGAACTTACAATGAGCAGTTCTTC
D gene: .; clone size: once; V gene: TRBV6-2/TRBV6-3; J gene: TRBJ1-1; CDR3 protein: CASSYPSFVWSTEAFF; CDR3 DNA: TGTGCCAGCAGTTACCCTTCCTTTGTGTGGAGCACTGAAGCTTTCTTT
D gene: TRBD2; clone size: .; V gene: TRBV11-2; J gene: TRBJ2-2; CDR3 protein: CASNFSGRFGRELFF; CDR3 DNA: TGTGCCAGCAATTTTAGCGGGAGATTCGGCCGGGAGCTGTTTTTT
D gene: TRBD1; clone size: .; V gene: TRBV4-3; J gene: TRBJ2-7; CDR3 protein: CASSQRTGPTHEQYF; CDR3 DNA: TGCGCCAGCAGCCAAAGGACAGGGCCGACGCACGAGCAGTACTTC
D gene: .; clone size: .; V gene: TRBV6-5; J gene: TRBJ1-2; CDR3 protein: CASSYSKGGNYGYTF; CDR3 DNA: TGTGCCAGCAGTTACTCGAAAGGGGGTAACTATGGCTACACCTTC
D gene: TRBD1; clone size: once; V gene: TRBV24-1; J gene: TRBJ2-3; CDR3 protein: CATTGQAPSDTQYF; CDR3 DNA: TGTGCCACTACCGGACAGGCTCCTTCAGATACGCAGTATTTT
D gene: .; clone size: .; V gene: TRBV7-9; J gene: TRBJ1-3; CDR3 protein: CASSNQEGLFGNTIYF; CDR3 DNA: TGTGCCAGCAGCAACCAAGAGGGCCTCTTTGGAAACACCATATATTTT
D gene: TRBD2; clone size: .; V gene: TRBV7-2; J gene: TRBJ2-1; CDR3 protein: CASSPGLAGDDEQFF; CDR3 DNA: TGTGCCAGCAGCCCGGGGCTAGCGGGAGACGATGAGCAGTTCTTC
D gene: .; clone size: .; V gene: TRBV5-6; J gene: TRBJ2-1; CDR3 protein: CASSLSPSPTYNEQFF; CDR3 DNA: TGTGCCAGCAGCTTGTCTCCTAGCCCTACCTACAATGAGCAGTTCTTC
D gene: TRBD1; clone size: once; V gene: TRBV5-5; J gene: TRBJ2-3; CDR3 protein: CASSLVQGVTDTQYF; CDR3 DNA: TGTGCCAGCAGCTTGGTCCAGGGGGTCACAGATACGCAGTATTTT
D gene: .; clone size: few; V gene: TRBV27; J gene: TRBJ2-7; CDR3 protein: CASSIREDYEQYF; CDR3 DNA: TGTGCCAGCAGTATTAGGGAGGACTACGAGCAGTACTTC
D gene: TRBD1; clone size: .; V gene: TRBV3-1; J gene: TRBJ1-1; CDR3 protein: CASSQEGRRQGNTEAFF; CDR3 DNA: TGTGCCAGCAGCCAAGAGGGTCGGAGACAGGGGAACACTGAAGCTTTCTTT
D gene: .; clone size: .; V gene: TRBV7-2; J gene: TRBJ2-3; CDR3 protein: CASSLIVAADTQYF; CDR3 DNA: TGTGCCAGCAGCTTGATTGTAGCTGCAGATACGCAGTATTTT
D gene: .; clone size: .; V gene: TRBV14; J gene: TRBJ2-1; CDR3 protein: CASSQAIHEQFF; CDR3 DNA: TGTGCCAGCAGCCAAGCGATCCATGAGCAGTTCTTC
D gene: TRBD2; clone size: once; V gene: TRBV5-6; J gene: TRBJ2-7; CDR3 protein: CASSLESRTVASGSYEQYF; CDR3 DNA: TGTGCCAGCAGCTTGGAGTCTCGGACAGTAGCTAGCGGGAGCTACGAGCAGTACTTC
D gene: TRBD2; clone size: .; V gene: TRBV12-3/TRBV12-4; J gene: TRBJ2-1; CDR3 protein: CASSPGTSGSDEQFF; CDR3 DNA: TGTGCCAGCAGTCCCGGGACTAGCGGGAGTGATGAGCAGTTCTTC
D gene: .; clone size: .; V gene: TRBV25-1; J gene: TRBJ2-1; CDR3 protein: CASSDRSSSYNEQFF; CDR3 DNA: TGTGCCAGCAGTGACAGGTCAAGCTCCTACAATGAGCAGTTCTTC
D gene: .; clone size: .; V gene: TRBV4-3; J gene: TRBJ2-5; CDR3 protein: CASSQEMGWWTPRFAQYF; CDR3 DNA: TGCGCCAGCAGCCAAGAAATGGGTTGGTGGACACCCCGCTTCGCCCAGTACTTC
D gene: .; clone size: .; V gene: TRBV20-1; J gene: TRBJ1-6; CDR3 protein: CSARDHERGVALHF; CDR3 DNA: TGCAGTGCTAGAGATCACGAGAGGGGGGTGGCCCTCCACTTT
D gene: TRBD1; clone size: .; V gene: TRBV28; J gene: TRBJ2-7; CDR3 protein: CASSLLPGQGHEQYF; CDR3 DNA: TGTGCCAGCAGTCTTCTCCCGGGACAGGGCCACGAGCAGTACTTC
D gene: TRBD2; clone size: .; V gene: TRBV4-3; J gene: TRBJ2-2; CDR3 protein: CASSYSGKNTGELFF; CDR3 DNA: TGCGCCAGCAGCTATAGCGGGAAGAACACCGGGGAGCTGTTTTTT
D gene: TRBD2; clone size: .; V gene: TRBV4-3; J gene: TRBJ2-1; CDR3 protein: CASSQDTDWREKSLDYNEQFF; CDR3 DNA: TGCGCCAGCAGCCAAGATACGGATTGGCGGGAGAAGTCATTGGACTACAATGAGCAGTTCTTC
D gene: .; clone size: .; V gene: TRBV13; J gene: TRBJ2-5; CDR3 protein: CASSLRSQYQETQYF; CDR3 DNA: TGTGCCAGCAGCTTAAGGTCACAGTACCAAGAGACCCAGTACTTC
D gene: .; clone size: .; V gene: TRBV3-1; J gene: TRBJ2-3; CDR3 protein: CASSQPVARGARTDTQYF; CDR3 DNA: TGTGCCAGCAGCCAACCTGTGGCCCGGGGGGCCCGCACAGATACGCAGTATTTT
D gene: .; clone size: .; V gene: TRBV19; J gene: TRBJ2-7; CDR3 protein: CATGTGAGGLFDEQYF; CDR3 DNA: TGTGCCACCGGGACAGGAGCGGGAGGCTTATTTGACGAGCAGTACTTC
D gene: .; clone size: .; V gene: TRBV27; J gene: TRBJ2-1; CDR3 protein: CASSLIPGAHNEQFF; CDR3 DNA: TGTGCCAGCAGTTTAATCCCGGGAGCACACAATGAGCAGTTCTTC
D gene: .; clone size: .; V gene: TRBV6-1; J gene: TRBJ1-5; CDR3 protein: CASSDLRINQPQHF; CDR3 DNA: TGTGCCAGCAGTGACTTAAGGATCAATCAGCCCCAGCATTTT
D gene: .; clone size: .; V gene: TRBV7-2; J gene: TRBJ2-7; CDR3 protein: CASSSGWSHEQYF; CDR3 DNA: TGTGCCAGCAGCTCAGGGTGGAGCCACGAGCAGTACTTC
D gene: TRBD1; clone size: .; V gene: TRBV28; J gene: TRBJ2-1; CDR3 protein: CASSLGTRTGDNEQFF; CDR3 DNA: TGTGCCAGCAGTTTAGGGACCCGGACAGGGGACAATGAGCAGTTCTTC
D gene: .; clone size: .; V gene: TRBV19; J gene: TRBJ2-7; CDR3 protein: CASSSAGLTFYEQYF; CDR3 DNA: TGTGCCAGTAGTAGCGCGGGCCTTACCTTCTACGAGCAGTACTTC
D gene: .; clone size: .; V gene: TRBV7-9; J gene: TRBJ2-2; CDR3 protein: CASSLDRGTGELFF; CDR3 DNA: TGTGCCAGCAGCTTAGATCGGGGAACCGGGGAGCTGTTTTTT
D gene: .; clone size: .; V gene: TRBV20-1; J gene: TRBJ2-4; CDR3 protein: CSASPQPWAKNIQYF; CDR3 DNA: TGCAGTGCTAGCCCCCAACCCTGGGCCAAAAACATTCAGTACTTC
D gene: .; clone size: .; V gene: TRBV28; J gene: TRBJ2-2; CDR3 protein: CASSFSSGQTGELFF; CDR3 DNA: TGTGCCAGCAGTTTTTCCTCAGGGCAAACCGGGGAGCTGTTTTTT
D gene: .; clone size: .; V gene: TRBV27; J gene: TRBJ2-7; CDR3 protein: CASSSDAYYEQYF; CDR3 DNA: TGTGCCAGCAGTTCGGACGCTTATTACGAGCAGTACTTC
D gene: TRBD2; clone size: .; V gene: TRBV29-1; J gene: TRBJ2-7; CDR3 protein: CSVDLREGYEQYF; CDR3 DNA: TGCAGCGTTGACCTACGGGAGGGCTACGAGCAGTACTTC
D gene: .; clone size: .; V gene: TRBV5-1; J gene: TRBJ2-4; CDR3 protein: CASSLSQSPLAKNIQYF; CDR3 DNA: TGCGCCAGCAGCTTGAGTCAAAGTCCTCTAGCCAAAAACATTCAGTACTTC
D gene: TRBD2; clone size: .; V gene: TRBV5-1; J gene: TRBJ2-1; CDR3 protein: CASSWGLAGGGNNEQFF; CDR3 DNA: TGCGCCAGCAGCTGGGGACTAGCGGGAGGTGGGAACAATGAGCAGTTCTTC
D gene: .; clone size: .; V gene: TRBV30; J gene: TRBJ2-7; CDR3 protein: CAWSQGQEGYEQYF; CDR3 DNA: TGTGCCTGGTCACAAGGACAGGAGGGTTACGAGCAGTACTTC
D gene: TRBD2; clone size: .; V gene: TRBV7-9; J gene: TRBJ2-7; CDR3 protein: CASSLEQVAGGPYEQYF; CDR3 DNA: TGTGCCAGCAGCTTAGAGCAGGTAGCGGGAGGCCCCTACGAGCAGTACTTC
D gene: TRBD1; clone size: .; V gene: TRBV20-1; J gene: TRBJ2-5; CDR3 protein: CSAKPGQGQETQYF; CDR3 DNA: TGCAGTGCTAAGCCGGGACAGGGCCAAGAGACCCAGTACTTC